Below are 21 T cell receptor beta chains sequenced from a single sample in a study of blood T cells in healthy people across ages. The second PCR ran about 7 to 12 cycles with a sample-barcoded 5' primer and J-beta primers. TCRdb itself ran the 5' RACE reads through MiXCR, one entry per CDR3 protein. Of over 950,000 distinct CDR3 sequences in the sample, roughly 51% are singletons; the top ten hold 20% to 25%. The specimen was blood. These receptors all come from a woman aged 55-69 years in good health.

J is TRBJ2-5 and V is TRBV12-3 or TRBV12-4, with TRBD2 matching 7 bases. The J call may be incorrect, as the DNA end agrees better with TRBJ2-4. The CDR3 runs to 15 residues. The CDR3 sequence is CASSPGLGDVNIQYF. The CDR3 DNA reads as TGTGCCAGCAGTCCCGGACTAGGAGACGTTAACATTCAGTACTTC.

This chain uses TRBV3-1 with TRBJ2-5; 8 bases map to TRBD2. This CDR3 is built from 14 residues. Germline V gene data show CDR1 as LGHDT and CDR2 as YNNKEL (reference sequence). V lost 2 bases and J lost 6; bases outside the gene matches: 5. The CDR3 DNA sequence: TGTGCCAGCAGCCAAAGCGGGAGTCGGAAGACCCAGTACTTC. It codes for CASSQSGSRKTQYF.

This clonotype was counted only a few times. The gene calls are TRBV3-1 and TRBJ2-1, with D uncertain. This CDR3 spans 13 amino acids. Trimming took off 0 bases at V and 5 bases at J, with 5 bases between the two ends. Germline CDR1 reads LGHDT; CDR2 reads YNNKEL (reference sequence). The CDR3 DNA follows: TGTGCCAGCAGCCAAGACCGGAACAATGAGCAGTTCTTC. Translating gives CASSQDRNNEQFF.

This clonotype was counted between two and nine times. The chain joins TRBV29-1 to TRBJ2-7; weak D call: TRBD2 (5 bases). V gave up 7 bases and J gave up 2 bases, with 18 bases separating them. The CDR3 extends over 14 amino acids. From germline, CDR1 is SQVTM and CDR2 ANQGSEA. CDR3 loop: CSALVSGNAYEQYF. DNA for the CDR3: TGCAGCGCTCTCGTTTCGGGAAATGCCTACGAGCAGTACTTC.

This clonotype occurred a few times. This chain links TRBV28 with TRBJ2-3; 9 nucleotides agree with TRBD1. The junction had 4 bases not matched to a gene; V was cut back by 11 bases and J by 1 base. The germline gives CDR1 MDHEN, CDR2 SYDVKM. The CDR3 runs 13 residues. The chain's CDR3 is CAGRDRGTDTQYF. In nucleotides, the CDR3 is TGTGCCGGCCGGGACAGGGGCACAGATACGCAGTATTTT. The whole variable domain, remainder taken from reference TRBV28 and TRBJ2-3, is DVKVTQSSRYLVKRTGEKVFLECVQDMDHENMFWYRQDPGLGLRLIYFSYDVKMKEKGDIPEGYSVSREKKERFSLILESASTNQTSMYLCAGRDRGTDTQYFGPGTRLTVL.

The genes are TRBV2 and TRBJ2-7; 8 bases line up with TRBD2. The V and J ends lost 2 bases and 7 bases, in that order; junction bases with no gene match: 13. Per germline, CDR1 SNHLY and CDR2 FYNNEI. CDR3 size: 16 residues. The CDR3 sequence is CASSETGLGPYNEQYF. The CDR3 bases are TGTGCCAGCAGTGAAACGGGACTAGGTCCCTACAATGAGCAGTACTTC.

This clonotype was counted many times. The V call is TRBV7-2, the J call TRBJ2-7; D tentatively reads TRBD1 or TRBD2 (5 bases each). The CDR3 has 13 amino acids. Trimming removed 6 bases at V and 1 base at J, with 10 bases between. Germline CDR1 and CDR2: SGHTA and FQGNSA. The chain's CDR3 is CASSRDQSYEQYF. CDR3 nucleotides: TGTGCCAGCAGTCGGGACCAGTCCTACGAGCAGTACTTC.

CDR3 residues: CSARRGLNNEQFF. CDR3 nucleotide sequence: TGCAGTGCTAGGCGGGGACTAAACAATGAGCAGTTCTTC. The chain has TRBV20-1 and TRBJ2-1; 7 nucleotides align to TRBD2. J gave up 5 bases and V 3 bases, and 4 bases lay outside the gene matches. CDR3 length equals 13 residues. Per germline, CDR1 DFQATT and CDR2 SNEGSKA (reference sequence).

J is TRBJ2-1 and V is TRBV29-1, with a possible D match to TRBD2 (6 bases). The CDR3 totals 12 residues. V gave up 7 bases and J gave up 4 bases, with 11 bases separating them. Germline CDR1 and CDR2: SQVTM and ANQGSEA. DNA for the CDR3: TGCAGCGAGACTAGGGATTACAATGAGCAGTTCTTC. Translation gives CSETRDYNEQFF.

This clonotype was seen more than once but under ten times. The rearrangement joins TRBV7-3 to TRBJ2-1; D not certain. Germline V gene lookup returns CDR1 SGHTA and CDR2 FQGTGA. The V end lost 5 bases, the J end lost 9 bases, and 14 bases lay between the germline ends. This CDR3 has 13 residues. The CDR3 sequence: CASSPQSVGEQFF. The CDR3 region has the DNA TGTGCCAGCAGCCCCCAGAGCGTTGGTGAGCAGTTCTTC.

This clonotype was counted a single time. This chain connects TRBV11-1 to TRBJ2-5, with 11 bases identical to TRBD2. The closer fit of TRBJ2-7 to the DNA end suggests the J call may be wrong. This CDR3 comprises 17 residues. Germline lookup yields CDR1 SGHAT and CDR2 FQDESV (reference sequence). The CDR3 DNA reads as TGTGCCAGCAGCCGAACCCCCACTAGCGGGAGTGCCTACGAGCAGTACTTC. Translated, it gives CASSRTPTSGSAYEQYF.

The V call is TRBV6-4, the J call TRBJ2-5; D is unresolved. Germline lookup yields CDR1 MRHNA and CDR2 SNTAGT. The V end was cut by 8 bases, the J end by 3 bases, with 13 bases between. The CDR3 length is 13 residues. CDR3 loop: CASGVRPKETQYF. CDR3 bases: TGTGCCAGCGGAGTCCGGCCCAAAGAGACCCAGTACTTC.

The chain is built from TRBV5-6 and TRBJ1-4; 7 bases are a match to TRBD1. Germline trimming cut 0 bases from V and 8 bases from J; bases unmatched to any gene: 7. Germline V CDR1 and CDR2: SGHDT, YYEEEE. This CDR3 is 15 amino acids long. CDR3 coding DNA: TGTGCCAGCAGCTTGGGAGGGACAGCTGGGGAAAAACTGTTTTTT. Its protein product is CASSLGGTAGEKLFF.

V is TRBV20-1 and J is TRBJ2-4; 11 bases agree with TRBD2. The ends lost 0 bases at V and 9 bases at J; junction bases unmatched: 16. The CDR3 has 18 amino acids. CDR1 DFQATT and CDR2 SNEGSKA come from the germline V gene (reference sequence). DNA of the CDR3: TGCAGTGCTAGAGATCGTTTAGCGGGAGGGCTGGGGCCGGGCATTCAGTACTTC. It specifies CSARDRLAGGLGPGIQYF.

The chain couples TRBV20-1 to TRBJ1-2; 7 positions match TRBD1. With 1 base clipped from V and 4 bases from J, the junction kept 6 bases outside the gene matches. CDR1 is DFQATT, CDR2 SNEGSKA, per germline (reference sequence). The CDR3 loop spans 14 amino acids. As DNA, the CDR3 is TGCAGTGCTAGAGCGACAGGGACTAGCTATGGCTACACCTTC. The encoded protein is CSARATGTSYGYTF.

The chain is built from TRBV7-9 and TRBJ2-1, with D possibly matching TRBD2 (5 bases). The CDR3 covers 15 residues. V was shortened by 5 bases and J by 7 bases, with 18 bases between the two germline ends. CDR1 SEHNR and CDR2 FQNEAQ come from the germline V gene (reference sequence). CDR3 region: CASSHGLDGVNEQFF. CDR3 bases: TGTGCCAGCAGCCACGGACTGGACGGGGTGAATGAGCAGTTCTTC.

J is TRBJ2-7 and V is TRBV20-1; D possibly corresponds to TRBD2 (5 bases). The ends were cut back, 3 bases at V and 5 bases at J, with 23 bases in the middle. The CDR3 spans 16 residues. CDR1 DFQATT and CDR2 SNEGSKA come from the germline V gene (reference sequence). CDR3 bases: TGCAGTGCTAGTATCCCCCGACACGGGGTTCCCCACGAGCAGTACTTC. This gives the protein CSASIPRHGVPHEQYF.

The chain links TRBV20-1 to TRBJ2-7; 13 positions agree with TRBD2. V trimming: 5 bases; J trimming: 0 bases; junction bases outside the gene matches: 1. This CDR3 is built from 14 residues. The germline CDR1 and CDR2 sequences are DFQATT and SNEGSKA (reference sequence). CDR3 nucleotide sequence: TGCAGTGCTTGGACTAGCGGGAGCTCCTACGAGCAGTACTTC. It encodes CSAWTSGSSYEQYF.

The sample holds many counts of this clonotype. V and J are TRBV6-5 and TRBJ2-7, with no clear D. The V end lost 6 bases, the J end lost 3 bases, and 15 bases lay between the germline ends. Germline V lookup: CDR1 MNHEY, CDR2 SVGAGI. The CDR3 has 14 residues. CDR3 in amino acids: CASRKSTTVYEQYF. The CDR3 nucleotides are TGTGCCAGCAGAAAATCTACTACGGTCTACGAGCAGTACTTC.

The chain links TRBV3-1 to TRBJ2-4; D call uncertain. The CDR3 is 16 residues long. The V end was cut by 1 base, the J end by 5 bases, with 15 bases between. Germline values: CDR1 LGHDT, CDR2 YNNKEL (reference sequence). CDR3 region: CASSQARTWRENIQYF. The CDR3 bases are TGTGCCAGCAGCCAAGCACGTACTTGGAGAGAAAACATTCAGTACTTC.

This sequence joins TRBV7-2 and TRBJ2-5, with D unresolved. V lost 4 bases, J lost 0 bases, and 6 bases lay in between. The CDR3 length is 13 residues. From germline, CDR1 is SGHTA and CDR2 FQGNSA. The CDR3 nucleotides are TGTGCCAGCAGCTATCCGGACCAAGAGACCCAGTACTTC. Translated, it gives CASSYPDQETQYF.